The 29 T cell receptor beta chains below were found in one sample sequenced in a study of CD8 T cells in ankylosing spondylitis (dated by TCRdb to about 2017). Library method: 5' RACE. Instrument used: Illumina HiSeq 2500. The public reads were reprocessed in TCRdb via fastp at Q25 and MiXCR, keeping in-frame beta chains. A single entry per CDR3 protein holds the most common genes and DNA from its merged rows. Counted in this sample were fewer than 250,000 distinct CDR3 sequences; roughly 32% of them appeared once. The top ten hold 3.5% to 4.5% of the sample. The sequenced material came from blood, either unsorted or a sorted T cell fraction (not recorded which). The origin of the receptors is a male donor with ankylosing spondylitis or in good health (not recorded which).

The table lists this clonotype with a few counts. This chain uses TRBV10-3 with TRBJ2-7, with D hard to call. V was shortened by 4 bases and J by 2 bases, with 9 bases between the two germline ends. The CDR3 runs to 13 residues. CDR1 is ENHRY and CDR2 is SYGVKD in the germline V gene. The CDR3 here is CAISASNPYEQYF. The CDR3 nucleotides read TGTGCCATCAGTGCTAGTAACCCCTACGAGCAGTACTTC.

The genes are TRBV20-1 and TRBJ2-4; 9 bases match TRBD2. CDR1 and CDR2 (germline): DFQATT, SNEGSKA (reference sequence). Trimming took 0 bases from V and 6 from J; bases not matched to a gene: 9. The CDR3 spans 16 residues. DNA of the CDR3: TGCAGTGCTAGAGATTTCTCTAGCGGGGCCGGAAACATTCAGTACTTC. Translation: CSARDFSSGAGNIQYF.

This clonotype occurred a few times. V usage is TRBV4-1 and J usage is TRBJ1-5; a weak D match, TRBD1 (5 bases). CDR1 MGHRA and CDR2 YSYEKL come from the germline V gene. This CDR3 comprises 15 residues. V was clipped by 4 bases and J by 4 bases, with 14 bases between them. CDR3 residues: CASSLGDGLNQPQHF. The CDR3 coding sequence is TGCGCCAGCAGCCTCGGGGACGGTCTAAATCAGCCCCAGCATTTT.

This clonotype came up a few times. The chain employs TRBV5-1 and TRBJ2-3; 8 positions match TRBD1. The CDR3 runs to 15 residues. CDR1 and CDR2 from the germline V gene are SGHRS and YFSETQ. The V and J ends lost 4 bases and 6 bases, in that order; junction bases with no gene match: 10. CDR3 in DNA: TGCGCCAGCAGCCCCTGGACAGGGACCGCGGATACGCAGTATTTT. This gives the protein CASSPWTGTADTQYF.

This clonotype was found many times. The V gene is TRBV20-1, the J gene TRBJ2-7; a weak D match, TRBD1 (5 bases). This CDR3 has 11 amino acids. V dropped 6 bases and J dropped 6 bases, with 12 bases sitting between them. From germline, CDR1 is DFQATT and CDR2 SNEGSKA (reference sequence). CDR3 sequence reads: CSALDSPEQYF. The CDR3 DNA sequence: TGCAGTGCCCTCGACAGTCCCGAGCAGTACTTC.

The chain joins TRBV4-1 to TRBJ2-1, with TRBD2 matching over 7 bases. This CDR3 has 15 amino acids. The trim removed 1 base at V and 7 bases at J, leaving 7 bases unmatched. Germline CDR1 and CDR2: MGHRA and YSYEKL. The CDR3 nucleotides read TGCGCCAGCAGCCAAGGACTAGCTAGGTGGAATGAGCAGTTCTTC. Its translation is CASSQGLARWNEQFF.

There are a few counts of this clonotype. J is TRBJ2-7 and V is TRBV12-3 or TRBV12-4, with a weak D call TRBD1 (5 bases). The CDR3 has 14 residues. V lost 3 bases and J 2 bases, leaving 11 bases between the germline ends. The CDR3 here is CASSLAGQTYEQYF. CDR3 bases: TGTGCCAGCAGTTTGGCAGGACAAACCTACGAGCAGTACTTC.

Ten or more counts support this clonotype. The chain combines TRBV10-3 with TRBJ2-7; 8 nucleotides agree with TRBD1. The germline gives CDR1 ENHRY, CDR2 SYGVKD. The V gene end was trimmed by 7 bases and the J gene end by 1 base; junction bases not matched to a gene: 9. This CDR3 has 15 amino acids. This CDR3 reads CAIMGGQGMSYEQYF. CDR3 DNA: TGTGCCATCATGGGAGGACAGGGCATGTCCTACGAGCAGTACTTC.

To note about this clonotype: At one end, the junction sequence differs from germline, possibly due to a read error. CDR3: CGSSGRTGASSYEQYF. CDR3 nucleotide sequence: TGCGGCAGCAGCGGGAGGACAGGGGCGAGCTCCTACGAGCAGTACTTC. The J gene is TRBJ2-7, the V gene TRBV5-1; D is possibly TRBD1 or TRBD2 (9 bases each). This CDR3 has 16 amino acids. Looked up from germline, CDR1 is SGHRS and CDR2 is YFSETQ.

The rearrangement uses TRBV5-1 and TRBJ2-1; 7 bases fit TRBD2. The CDR3 is made up of 18 amino acids. With 0 bases clipped from V and 6 bases from J, the junction kept 15 bases outside the gene matches. Germline V gene data show CDR1 as SGHRS and CDR2 as YFSETQ. CDR3 DNA sequence: TGCGCCAGCAGCTTGGGGCTCTCGGCGGCGGGGGTGGGCAATGAGCAGTTCTTC. Translated: CASSLGLSAAGVGNEQFF.

With regard to this clonotype: Just one base apart from a much larger clone, this may be a read error. The V call is TRBV27, the J call TRBJ1-1; D uncertain. The CDR3 is 13 amino acids. Trimming took 2 bases from V and 1 from J, leaving 5 bases between them. Looked up from germline, CDR1 is MNHEY and CDR2 is SMNVEV (reference sequence). As DNA, the CDR3 is TGTGCCAGCAGTTTAGGGAAGAACACTGAAGCTTTCTTT. Translation gives CASSLGKNTEAFF.

This clonotype was recorded a few times. The gene calls are TRBV9 and TRBJ2-7; D is unresolved. From germline, CDR1 is SGDLS and CDR2 YYNGEE. The CDR3 covers 14 residues. V gave up 3 bases and J gave up 0 bases, with 10 bases separating them. The CDR3 region is CASSGTGASYEQYF. The CDR3 DNA reads TGTGCCAGCAGCGGGACCGGAGCCTCCTACGAGCAGTACTTC.

The gene calls are TRBV12-3 or TRBV12-4 and TRBJ2-3, with 8 bases fitting TRBD2. The CDR3 has 14 residues. The junction had 6 bases not matched to a gene; V was cut back by 6 bases and J by 4 bases. The CDR3 nucleotides are TGTGCCAGCAGGGTTGCGGGGGGCCCAGATACGCAGTATTTT. This gives the protein CASRVAGGPDTQYF.

CDR3 amino acids: CASSQDIMVQYF. CDR3 DNA: TGTGCCAGCAGTCAGGACATAATGGTTCAGTACTTC. The chain is built from TRBV12-3 or TRBV12-4 and TRBJ2-4, with TRBD1 as a possible D gene (5 bases). V gave up 5 bases and J gave up 11 bases, with 13 bases separating them. CDR3 length equals 12 residues.

This clonotype was counted a few times. The chain recombines TRBV11-2 with TRBJ2-1; D not certain. The length of the CDR3 is 10 residues. Looked up from germline, CDR1 is SGHAT and CDR2 is FQNNGV. With 4 bases removed from V and 8 bases from J, the gap between germline ends came to 3 bases. CDR3 coding DNA: TGTGCCAGCAGCTGGGATGAGCAGTTCTTC. Residues: CASSWDEQFF.

V gene TRBV5-6 combines with J gene TRBJ2-7; 10 bases are a match to TRBD1. The germline V gene has CDR1 SGHDT and CDR2 YYEEEE. CDR3 length equals 13 residues. The V gene end was trimmed by 4 bases and the J gene end by 6 bases; junction bases not matched to a gene: 4. The CDR3 DNA is TGTGCCAGCAGCGGGGACAGGGGCGGCGAGCAGTACTTC. Residues: CASSGDRGGEQYF.

The chain recombines TRBV5-6 with TRBJ2-6, with 7 positions matching TRBD1. CDR3 length: 16 amino acids. Germline V CDR1 and CDR2: SGHDT, YYEEEE. V shed 0 bases and J 3 bases; nucleotides not matched to a gene: 3. The CDR3 nucleotides read TGTGCCAGCAGCTTGGTACAGGGGTATGGGGCCAACGTCCTGACTTTC. Protein: CASSLVQGYGANVLTF.

In its sample, this clonotype was seen a few times. V usage is TRBV20-1 and J usage is TRBJ1-5; D might be TRBD1 (5 bases). Between the trimmed V and J ends, which lost 4 bases and 0 bases, there was a span of 16 bases. CDR1 is DFQATT and CDR2 is SNEGSKA in the germline V gene (reference sequence). The CDR3 covers 16 residues. In DNA form, the CDR3 reads TGCAGTGCTATTAGACAGTCCCTGAATAGCAATCAGCCCCAGCATTTT. Translated: CSAIRQSLNSNQPQHF.

The CDR3 here is CATSRARTSGVSQFF. CDR3 nucleotides: TGTGCCACCAGCAGAGCCAGGACTAGCGGGGTTTCACAGTTCTTC. This chain connects TRBV15 to TRBJ2-1, with 12 bases identical to TRBD2. The ends lost 1 base at V and 13 bases at J; junction bases unmatched: 8. CDR1 and CDR2 from the germline V gene are LNHNV and YYDKDF (reference sequence). The CDR3 spans 15 residues. Based on the CDR3 plus reference TRBV15 and TRBJ2-1, the full variable domain is DAMVIQNPRYQVTQFGKPVTLSCSQTLNHNVMYWYQQKSSQAPKLLFHYYDKDFNNEADTPDNFQSRRPNTSFCFLDIRSPGLGDTAMYLCATSRARTSGVSQFFGPGTRLTVL.

Only a few counts were recorded for this clonotype. The chain uses TRBV20-1 and TRBJ1-1; D is possibly TRBD1 (5 bases). The CDR3 is 13 amino acids. Germline values: CDR1 DFQATT, CDR2 SNEGSKA (reference sequence). CDR3 coding DNA: TGCAGCCTCCCGGACCCAGGGAGTGGTGAAGCTTTCTTT. Translation gives CSLPDPGSGEAFF.

V gene TRBV20-1 combines with J gene TRBJ2-7, with 7 bases identical to TRBD2. With V trimmed by 3 bases and J by 3 bases, 2 bases remained unmatched. Germline-derived CDR1 and CDR2 are DFQATT and SNEGSKA (reference sequence). The CDR3 totals 12 residues. CDR3 sequence reads: CSASTGGYEQYF. The CDR3 DNA follows: TGCAGTGCTAGCACGGGGGGCTACGAGCAGTACTTC.

The genes are TRBV20-1 and TRBJ1-6; the D gene is possibly TRBD1 (5 bases). CDR1 is DFQATT and CDR2 is SNEGSKA in the germline V gene (reference sequence). V was shortened by 0 bases and J by 0 bases, with 15 bases between the two germline ends. The length of the CDR3 is 18 residues. CDR3 nucleotide sequence: TGCAGTGCTAGAGAGGGGGGGTTATTAAGCTCCTATAATTCACCCCTCCACTTT. Its protein is CSAREGGLLSSYNSPLHF.

The chain is built from TRBV7-9 and TRBJ1-1; no reliable D call. Germline values: CDR1 SEHNR, CDR2 FQNEAQ (reference sequence). The CDR3 totals 11 residues. Trimming removed 6 bases from V and 10 bases from J, with 12 bases in between. The CDR3 region is CASRAAVVAFF. CDR3 nucleotide sequence: TGTGCCAGCAGGGCCGCGGTTGTAGCTTTCTTT.

A few counts support this clonotype. This rearrangement joins TRBV10-3 to TRBJ1-2; 8 bases line up with TRBD1. The V gene's germline CDR1 is ENHRY and CDR2 SYGVKD. With 4 bases clipped from V and 8 bases from J, the junction kept 9 bases outside the gene matches. The CDR3 extends over 14 amino acids. CDR3 coding DNA: TGTGCCATCAGTGTCGGACAGGGCGTAACCGGCTACACCTTC. Translating gives CAISVGQGVTGYTF.

The gene calls are TRBV20-1 and TRBJ1-1; D gene unclear. The CDR3 loop spans 16 amino acids. V lost 6 bases, J lost 0 bases, and 20 bases lay in between. CDR1 is DFQATT and CDR2 is SNEGSKA in the germline V gene (reference sequence). Here the CDR3 reads CSAPPPNRPMNTEAFF. CDR3 sequence (DNA): TGCAGTGCCCCACCTCCCAACCGCCCAATGAACACTGAAGCTTTCTTT.

The sample holds a few counts of this clonotype. The chain combines TRBV27 with TRBJ2-3; D might be TRBD1 or TRBD2, each matching 5 bases. The CDR3 extends over 14 amino acids. V lost 5 bases and J lost 2, with 11 bases in between. Germline V CDR1 and CDR2: MNHEY, SMNVEV (reference sequence). CDR3 sequence reads: CASSLWGNTDTQYF. As DNA, the CDR3 is TGTGCCAGCAGTCTATGGGGGAACACAGATACGCAGTATTTT.

DNA of the CDR3: TGTGCCAGCAGCACCACAGCTCTAGGGGAGCAGTACTTC. This encodes CASSTTALGEQYF. The chain is built from TRBV5-6 and TRBJ2-7; D unresolved. Germline V lookup: CDR1 SGHDT, CDR2 YYEEEE. V was cut by 4 bases and J by 7 bases, with 15 bases left in between. This CDR3 spans 13 amino acids.

The chain's CDR3 is CASSDPNPGLRGYEQYF. DNA for the CDR3: TGTGCCAGCAGTGACCCGAACCCGGGGCTGAGGGGCTACGAGCAGTACTTC. J is TRBJ2-7 and V is TRBV25-1; the D gene could be TRBD1 or TRBD2 (5 bases each). This CDR3 region has 17 residues. Germline CDR1 reads MGHDK; CDR2 reads SYGVNS. The germline V and J ends were trimmed by 3 bases and 3 bases, with 21 bases remaining between them.

The genes are TRBV20-1 and TRBJ2-5, with D perhaps matching TRBD2 (5 bases). Trimming removed 3 bases at V and 0 bases at J, with 11 bases between. CDR1 and CDR2 (germline): DFQATT, SNEGSKA (reference sequence). The CDR3 sequence is 14 residues long. The CDR3 region is CSASLEGHQETQYF. The CDR3 DNA sequence: TGCAGTGCTAGTCTAGAGGGCCACCAAGAGACCCAGTACTTC.